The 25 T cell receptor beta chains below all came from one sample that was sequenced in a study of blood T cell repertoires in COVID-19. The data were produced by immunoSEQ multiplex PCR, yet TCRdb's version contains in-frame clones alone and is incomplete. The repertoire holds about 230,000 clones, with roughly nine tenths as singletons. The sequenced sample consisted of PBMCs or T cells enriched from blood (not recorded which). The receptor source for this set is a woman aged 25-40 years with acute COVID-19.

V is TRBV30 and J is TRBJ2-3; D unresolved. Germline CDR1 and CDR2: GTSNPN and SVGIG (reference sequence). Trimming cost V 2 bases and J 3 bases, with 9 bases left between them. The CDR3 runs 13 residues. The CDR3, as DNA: TGTGCCTGGAGTTTACCCGGGACAGATACGCAGTATTTT. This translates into CAWSLPGTDTQYF. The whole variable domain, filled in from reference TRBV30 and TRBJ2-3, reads SQTIHQWPATLVQPVGSPLSLECTVEGTSNPNLYWYRQAAGRGLQLLFYSVGIGQISSEVPQNLSASRPQDRQFILSSKKLLLSDSGFYLCAWSLPGTDTQYFGPGTRLTVL.

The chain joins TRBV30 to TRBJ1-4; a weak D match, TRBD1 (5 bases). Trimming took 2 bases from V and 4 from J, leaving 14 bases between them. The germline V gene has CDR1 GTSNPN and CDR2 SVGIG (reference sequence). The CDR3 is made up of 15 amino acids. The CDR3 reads CAWSPWGTGNEKLFF. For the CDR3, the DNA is TGTGCCTGGAGTCCCTGGGGCACAGGTAATGAAAAACTGTTTTTT.

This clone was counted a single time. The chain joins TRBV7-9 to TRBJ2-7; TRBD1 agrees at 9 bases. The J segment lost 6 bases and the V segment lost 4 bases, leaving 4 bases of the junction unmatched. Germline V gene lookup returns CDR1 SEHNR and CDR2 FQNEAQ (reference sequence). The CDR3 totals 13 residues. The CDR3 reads CASSSQGALEQYF. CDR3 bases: TGTGCCAGCAGCTCACAGGGGGCGCTCGAGCAGTACTTC.

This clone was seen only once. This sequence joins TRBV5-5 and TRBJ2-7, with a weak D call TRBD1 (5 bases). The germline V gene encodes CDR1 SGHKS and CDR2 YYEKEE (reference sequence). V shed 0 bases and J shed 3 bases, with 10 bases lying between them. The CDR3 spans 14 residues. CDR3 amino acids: CASSLGAGIYEQYF. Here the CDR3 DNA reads TGTGCCAGCAGCTTGGGTGCAGGGATCTACGAGCAGTACTTC.

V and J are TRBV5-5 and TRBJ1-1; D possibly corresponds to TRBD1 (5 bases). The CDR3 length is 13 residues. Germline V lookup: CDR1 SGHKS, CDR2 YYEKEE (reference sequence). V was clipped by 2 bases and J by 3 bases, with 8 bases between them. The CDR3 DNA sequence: TGTGCCAGCAGCTTCTCGACAGACACTGAAGCTTTCTTT. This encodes CASSFSTDTEAFF. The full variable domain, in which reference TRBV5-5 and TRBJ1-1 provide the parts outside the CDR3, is DAGVTQSPTHLIKTRGQQVTLRCSPISGHKSVSWYQQVLGQGPQFIFQYYEKEERGRGNFPDRFSARQFPNYSSELNVNALLLGDSALYLCASSFSTDTEAFFGQGTRLTVV.

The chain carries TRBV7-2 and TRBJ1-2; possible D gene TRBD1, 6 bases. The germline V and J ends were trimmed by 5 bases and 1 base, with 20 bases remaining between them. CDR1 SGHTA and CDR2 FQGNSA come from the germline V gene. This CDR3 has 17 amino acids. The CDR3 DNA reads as TGTGCCAGCAGCCCCTTACGCCCCGGACAGCATAACTATGGCTACACCTTC. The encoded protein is CASSPLRPGQHNYGYTF.

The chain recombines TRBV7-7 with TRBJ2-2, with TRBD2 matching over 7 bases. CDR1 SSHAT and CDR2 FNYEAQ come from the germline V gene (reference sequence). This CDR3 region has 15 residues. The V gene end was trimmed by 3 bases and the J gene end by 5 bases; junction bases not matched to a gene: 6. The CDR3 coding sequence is TGTGCCAGCAGCTTGACGGGGGGAGGAACCGGGGAGCTGTTTTTT. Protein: CASSLTGGGTGELFF.

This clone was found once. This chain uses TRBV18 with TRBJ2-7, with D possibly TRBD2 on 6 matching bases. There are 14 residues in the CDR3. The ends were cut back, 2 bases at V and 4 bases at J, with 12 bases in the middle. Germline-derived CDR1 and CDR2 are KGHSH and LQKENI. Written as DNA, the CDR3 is TGTGCCAGCTCACCAGCCAGCGGGCGATACGAGCAGTACTTC. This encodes CASSPASGRYEQYF.

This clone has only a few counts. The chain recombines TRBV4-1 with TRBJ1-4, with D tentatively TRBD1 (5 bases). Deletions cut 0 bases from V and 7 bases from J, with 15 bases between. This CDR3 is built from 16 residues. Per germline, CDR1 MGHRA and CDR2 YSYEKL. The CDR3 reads CASSQDGPGGSEKLFF. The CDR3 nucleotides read TGCGCCAGCAGCCAAGATGGGCCCGGGGGATCTGAAAAACTGTTTTTT.

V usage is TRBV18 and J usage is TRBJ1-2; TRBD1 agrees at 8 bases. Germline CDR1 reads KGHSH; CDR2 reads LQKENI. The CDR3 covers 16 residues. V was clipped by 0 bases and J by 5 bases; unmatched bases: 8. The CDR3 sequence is CASSPPSGTGGYGYTF. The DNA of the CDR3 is TGTGCCAGCTCACCACCTTCCGGGACAGGTGGGTATGGCTACACCTTC.

DNA for the CDR3: TGTGCCAGCAGCCAGTCAGGAGGACACAATGAGCAGTTCTTC. Protein product: CASSQSGGHNEQFF. V and J are TRBV9 and TRBJ2-1; a weak D match, TRBD2 (5 bases). The V end lost 4 bases, the J end lost 5 bases, and 13 bases lay between the germline ends. CDR1 SGDLS and CDR2 YYNGEE come from the germline V gene. This CDR3 is built from 14 residues.

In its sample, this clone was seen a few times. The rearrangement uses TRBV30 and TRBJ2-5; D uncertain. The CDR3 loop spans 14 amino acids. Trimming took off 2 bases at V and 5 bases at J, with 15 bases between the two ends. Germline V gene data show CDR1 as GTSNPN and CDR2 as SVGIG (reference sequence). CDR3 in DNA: TGTGCCTGGAGTTCTGGTCTAGTTATCGAGACCCAGTACTTC. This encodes CAWSSGLVIETQYF. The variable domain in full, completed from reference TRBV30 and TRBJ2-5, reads SQTIHQWPATLVQPVGSPLSLECTVEGTSNPNLYWYRQAAGRGLQLLFYSVGIGQISSEVPQNLSASRPQDRQFILSSKKLLLSDSGFYLCAWSSGLVIETQYFGPGTRLLVL.

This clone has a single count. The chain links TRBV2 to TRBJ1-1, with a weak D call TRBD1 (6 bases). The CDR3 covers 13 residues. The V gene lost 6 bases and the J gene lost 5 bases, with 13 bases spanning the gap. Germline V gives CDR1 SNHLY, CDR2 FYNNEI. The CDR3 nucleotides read TGTGCCAGCAGGCTACAGGGAACAACTGAAGCTTTCTTT. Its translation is CASRLQGTTEAFF.

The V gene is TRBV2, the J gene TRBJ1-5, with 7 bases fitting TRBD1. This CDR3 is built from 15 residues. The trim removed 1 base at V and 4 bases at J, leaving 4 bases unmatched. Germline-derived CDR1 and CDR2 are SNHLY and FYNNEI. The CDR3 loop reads CASSEEGTDNQPQHF. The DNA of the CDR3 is TGTGCCAGCAGTGAAGAAGGGACAGATAATCAGCCCCAGCATTTT.

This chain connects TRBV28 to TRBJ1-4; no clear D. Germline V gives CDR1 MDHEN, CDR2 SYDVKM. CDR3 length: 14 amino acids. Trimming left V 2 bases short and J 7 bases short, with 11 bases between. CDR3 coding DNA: TGTGCCAGCAGTTTAAGAGTCGGCGGTGAAAAACTGTTTTTT. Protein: CASSLRVGGEKLFF. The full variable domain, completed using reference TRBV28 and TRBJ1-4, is DVKVTQSSRYLVKRTGEKVFLECVQDMDHENMFWYRQDPGLGLRLIYFSYDVKMKEKGDIPEGYSVSREKKERFSLILESASTNQTSMYLCASSLRVGGEKLFFGSGTQLSVL.

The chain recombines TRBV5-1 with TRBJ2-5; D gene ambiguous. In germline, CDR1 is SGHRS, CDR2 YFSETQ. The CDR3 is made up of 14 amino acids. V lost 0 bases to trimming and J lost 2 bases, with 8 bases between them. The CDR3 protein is CASSLANRQETQYF. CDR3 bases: TGCGCCAGCAGCTTGGCCAACAGACAAGAGACCCAGTACTTC. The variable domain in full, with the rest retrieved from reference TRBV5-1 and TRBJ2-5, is KAGVTQTPRYLIKTRGQQVTLSCSPISGHRSVSWYQQTPGQGLQFLFEYFSETQRNKGNFPGRFSGRQFSNSRSEMNVSTLELGDSALYLCASSLANRQETQYFGPGTRLLVL.

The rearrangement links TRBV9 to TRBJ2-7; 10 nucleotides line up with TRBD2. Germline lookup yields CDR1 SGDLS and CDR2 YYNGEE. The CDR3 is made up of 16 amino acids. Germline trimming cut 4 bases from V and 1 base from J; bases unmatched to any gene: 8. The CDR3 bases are TGTGCCAGCAGCCCGGGTAGCGGGGGGACGTCCTACGAGCAGTACTTC. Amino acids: CASSPGSGGTSYEQYF.

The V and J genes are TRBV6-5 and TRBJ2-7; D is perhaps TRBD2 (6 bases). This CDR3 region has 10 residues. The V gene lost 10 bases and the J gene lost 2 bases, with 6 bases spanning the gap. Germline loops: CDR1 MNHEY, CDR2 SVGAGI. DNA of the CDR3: TGTGCCACGGGGGCCTACGAGCAGTACTTC. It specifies CATGAYEQYF.

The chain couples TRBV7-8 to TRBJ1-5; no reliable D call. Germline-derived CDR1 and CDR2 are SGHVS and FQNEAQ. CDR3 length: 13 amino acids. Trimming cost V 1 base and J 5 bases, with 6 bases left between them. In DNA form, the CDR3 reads TGTGCCAGCAGCTTAGAAGCCGATCAGCCCCAGCATTTT. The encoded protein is CASSLEADQPQHF. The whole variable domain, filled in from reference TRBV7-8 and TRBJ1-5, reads GAGVSQSPRYKVAKRGQDVALRCDPISGHVSLFWYQQALGQGPEFLTYFQNEAQLDKSGLPSDRFFAERPEGSVSTLKIQRTQQEDSAVYLCASSLEADQPQHFGDGTRLSIL.

This chain's CDR3 is CARVKAGGANVLTF. The CDR3 DNA follows: TGTGCCAGGGTTAAGGCGGGGGGGGCCAACGTCCTGACTTTC. The rearrangement joins TRBV2 to TRBJ2-6, with a tentative D call TRBD2 (6 bases). CDR3 length: 14 amino acids. The V gene lost 9 bases and the J gene lost 4 bases, with 13 bases spanning the gap. CDR1 SNHLY and CDR2 FYNNEI come from the germline V gene.

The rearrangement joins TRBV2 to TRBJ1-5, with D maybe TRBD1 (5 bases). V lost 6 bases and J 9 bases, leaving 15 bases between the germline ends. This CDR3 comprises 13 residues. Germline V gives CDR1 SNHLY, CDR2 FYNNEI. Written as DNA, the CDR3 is TGTGCCAGCAGGCCCACAGGTGCCGGGCCCCAGCATTTT. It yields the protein CASRPTGAGPQHF. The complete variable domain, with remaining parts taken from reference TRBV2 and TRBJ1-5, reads EPEVTQTPSHQVTQMGQEVILRCVPISNHLYFYWYRQILGQKVEFLVSFYNNEISEKSEIFDDQFSVERPDGSNFTLKIRSTKLEDSAMYFCASRPTGAGPQHFGDGTRLSIL.

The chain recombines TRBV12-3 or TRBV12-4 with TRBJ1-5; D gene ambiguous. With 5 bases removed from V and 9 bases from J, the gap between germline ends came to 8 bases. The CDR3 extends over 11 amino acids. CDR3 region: CASSSEGPQHF. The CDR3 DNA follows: TGTGCCAGCAGTAGCGAGGGGCCCCAGCATTTT.

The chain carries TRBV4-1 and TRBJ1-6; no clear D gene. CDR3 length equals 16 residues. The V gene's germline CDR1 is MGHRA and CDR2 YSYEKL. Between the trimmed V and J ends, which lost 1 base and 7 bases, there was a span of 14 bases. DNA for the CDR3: TGCGCCAGCAGCCAAGGGGCTGCGTATAACAATTCACCCCTCCACTTT. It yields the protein CASSQGAAYNNSPLHF.

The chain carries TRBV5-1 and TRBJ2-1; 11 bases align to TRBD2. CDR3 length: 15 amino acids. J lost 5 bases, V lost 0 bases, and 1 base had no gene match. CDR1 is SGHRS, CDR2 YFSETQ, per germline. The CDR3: CASSLETSGNNEQFF. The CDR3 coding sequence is TGCGCCAGCAGCTTGGAGACTAGCGGGAACAATGAGCAGTTCTTC.

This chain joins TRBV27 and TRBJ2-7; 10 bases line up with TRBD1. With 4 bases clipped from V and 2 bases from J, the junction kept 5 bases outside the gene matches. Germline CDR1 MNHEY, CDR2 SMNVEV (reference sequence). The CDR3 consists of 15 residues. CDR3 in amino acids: CASSSAGTGAYEQYF. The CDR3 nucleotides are TGTGCCAGCAGTTCCGCCGGGACAGGGGCCTACGAGCAGTACTTC.